This record covers a single T cell receptor (beta chain). Its antigen remains unidentified. TCR cDNA was made by 5'RACE template switching, adding a universal primer site and UMIs. One entry per CDR3 protein results from TCRdb running MiXCR on the 5' RACE reads. In the table there are about 340,000 distinct CDR3 sequences, over 8% of which are singletons. This CDR3 spans 18 amino acids. CDR1 is MNHEY and CDR2 is SVGEGT in the germline V gene. V was pared by 3 bases and J by 4 bases, with 22 bases between. The source of the sample is a study of T cells after yellow fever vaccination. Study in general: Each low-cell-number fraction was prepared by means of SMART-Seq v4 Ultra Low Input.

Study-wide points: Post-booster reappearance was seen for most primary-vaccination clones (about 96% CD4, around 90% CD8).

This sequence joins TRBV6-2 or TRBV6-3 and TRBJ2-1; TRBD2 is a possible D gene (7 bases). This TCR came from a man aged 18 to 30 who received the YFV17D yellow fever vaccine. Specimen: PBMCs, collected on the day of the first yellow fever vaccination. DNA for the CDR3: TGTGCCAGCAGTTATACTACCAAGGGGGGGCCGGTTTACAATGAGCAGTTCTTC. The encoded protein is CASSYTTKGGPVYNEQFF.